The source of this TCR beta chain is a study of cytomegalovirus exposure and HLA in healthy donors. 13 Jbeta primers and 60 Vbeta primers were used for the PCR. Profiled with immunoSEQ multiplex PCR; TCRdb holds only in-frame clones, not every one. The data contain 150,000 to 200,000 clones, around 80% of them singletons. For this clone: Its target is unknown.

Per germline, CDR1 MNHNS and CDR2 SASEGT. This CDR3 has 15 residues. Trimming pared 2 bases from V and 4 bases from J, leaving 14 bases between. Whole-study results and caveats: In vitro assays verified that a few CMV-associated chains recognized CMV antigens specifically. The analysis excluded some indistinguishable V segments, including TRBV6-2 and TRBV6-3.

The sample was PBMCs. The V gene is TRBV6-1, the J gene TRBJ2-5, with D possibly matching TRBD2 (5 bases). This TCR derives from a young man in good health and CMV-seronegative. The CDR3 coding sequence is TGTGCCAGCAGTGAACAGATAGGAGGAAGAGAGACCCAGTACTTC. It codes for CASSEQIGGRETQYF.